The 21 T cell receptor beta chains below were found in one sample sequenced in a study of cytomegalovirus exposure and HLA in healthy donors (dated by TCRdb to 2016 to 2017). Libraries came from the immunoSEQ multiplex PCR assay. A mixture of 60 forward primers for TCR Vbeta segments and 13 reverse primers for TCR Jbeta segments was used in the multiplex PCR. TCRdb took this table from immuneACCESS and kept in-frame rearrangements with V and J called. Such tables lack part of the clones; where checked against another copy, unresolved V genes explain under half of the gap, and the rest is unexplained. The sample contains fewer than 200,000 clones, approximately 82% of them found a single time. 1.7% of the sample rests with the top ten. Sequencing was carried out using PBMCs. These receptors originate from a woman between 18 and 29 years old in good health and CMV-seronegative.

The V gene is TRBV7-2, the J gene TRBJ1-4; D remains ambiguous. This CDR3 comprises 15 residues. Germline lookup yields CDR1 SGHTA and CDR2 FQGNSA. Trimming pared 2 bases from V and 0 bases from J, leaving 7 bases between. DNA of the CDR3: TGTGCCAGCAGCTTAATCGGTGCAACTAATGAAAAACTGTTTTTT. It codes for CASSLIGATNEKLFF.

In this sample, this clone turned up a few times. The chain uses TRBV6-1 and TRBJ1-2; 7 bases match TRBD1. V trimming: 5 bases; J trimming: 4 bases; junction bases outside the gene matches: 1. This CDR3 contains 12 residues. Germline loops: CDR1 MNHNS, CDR2 SASEGT. The CDR3 loop reads CASSTGVYGYTF. The CDR3 DNA follows: TGTGCCAGCAGTACAGGGGTCTATGGCTACACCTTC.

The J gene is TRBJ1-1, the V gene TRBV29-1; D not resolved. Germline V gene sequence: CDR1 SQVTM, CDR2 ANQGSEA. This CDR3 spans 15 amino acids. V was shortened by 5 bases and J by 2 bases, with 18 bases between the two germline ends. CDR3 region: CSVQRAYSENTEAFF. CDR3 nucleotide sequence: TGCAGCGTTCAGCGGGCTTACTCCGAAAACACTGAAGCTTTCTTT.

This chain links TRBV27 with TRBJ2-7; D is unresolved. V lost 4 bases and J lost 2, with 15 bases in between. CDR3 length equals 15 residues. Germline CDR1 reads MNHEY; CDR2 reads SMNVEV (reference sequence). This chain's CDR3 is CASSSNLRYPYEQYF. The CDR3 coding sequence is TGTGCCAGCAGTTCCAATCTGAGGTACCCCTACGAGCAGTACTTC.

The chain recombines TRBV11-2 with TRBJ2-2; D is undetermined. CDR1 is SGHAT, CDR2 FQNNGV, per germline. The CDR3 extends over 16 amino acids. V lost 2 bases to trimming and J lost 0 bases, with 10 bases between them. CDR3 region: CASSLPISPNTGELFF. The CDR3 DNA sequence: TGTGCCAGCAGCTTACCGATTAGCCCGAACACCGGGGAGCTGTTTTTT.

The rearrangement uses TRBV28 and TRBJ2-7; a weak D match, TRBD1 (6 bases). Trimming removed 4 bases at V and 0 bases at J, with 13 bases between. The germline CDR1 and CDR2 sequences are MDHEN and SYDVKM. CDR3 length equals 15 residues. CDR3 protein: CASSSPGQSSYEQYF. CDR3 DNA sequence: TGTGCCAGCAGTTCTCCGGGACAAAGCTCCTACGAGCAGTACTTC.

The chain combines TRBV2 with TRBJ2-2, with 14 nucleotides matching TRBD2. The CDR3 extends over 18 amino acids. Germline V lookup: CDR1 SNHLY, CDR2 FYNNEI. Germline trimming cut 8 bases from V and 1 base from J; bases unmatched to any gene: 9. The CDR3 reads CASRRGTSGSRNTGELFF. CDR3 nucleotides: TGTGCCAGCCGGAGGGGGACTAGCGGGAGTCGGAACACCGGGGAGCTGTTTTTT.

This chain links TRBV7-9 with TRBJ2-7; D is undetermined. V shed 5 bases and J shed 2 bases, with 7 bases lying between them. Germline loops: CDR1 SEHNR, CDR2 FQNEAQ (reference sequence). The CDR3 is 12 residues long. This CDR3 is CASSTHTYEQYF. CDR3 sequence (DNA): TGTGCCAGCAGCACCCACACCTACGAGCAGTACTTC.

This chain connects TRBV18 to TRBJ1-2, with D uncertain. Germline-derived CDR1 and CDR2 are KGHSH and LQKENI. The ends were cut back, 0 bases at V and 6 bases at J, with 8 bases in the middle. This CDR3 region has 13 residues. DNA for the CDR3: TGTGCCAGCTCACCACCAGCTCTCAATGGCTACACCTTC. Translating gives CASSPPALNGYTF.

The V and J genes are TRBV5-4 and TRBJ1-5; TRBD1 agrees at 8 bases. CDR3 length equals 14 residues. Germline lookup yields CDR1 SGHNT and CDR2 YYREEE (reference sequence). The junction had 0 bases not matched to a gene; V was cut back by 2 bases and J by 2 bases. The CDR3 spells CASSLQGGNQPQHF. The CDR3 DNA sequence: TGTGCCAGCAGCTTACAGGGGGGCAATCAGCCCCAGCATTTT.

The genes are TRBV21-1 and TRBJ2-7; TRBD1 was called by the table and not checked on the DNA. TRBV21-1 is designated a pseudogene. The CDR3 sequence is 13 residues long. The CDR3 spells CASSKGRGYEQYF. Written as DNA, the CDR3 is TGTGCCAGCAGCAAAGGAAGGGGCTACGAGCAGTACTTC.

The V call is TRBV19, the J call TRBJ1-2; the D is unclear. CDR1 is LNHDA and CDR2 is SQIVND in the germline V gene (reference sequence). This CDR3 contains 12 residues. V dropped 9 bases and J dropped 1 base, with 9 bases sitting between them. In nucleotides, the CDR3 is TGTGCCAGCTACGCGTTTAACTATGGCTACACCTTC. This encodes CASYAFNYGYTF.

The rearrangement links TRBV9 to TRBJ2-7; no clear D gene. There are 14 residues in the CDR3. CDR1 SGDLS and CDR2 YYNGEE come from the germline V gene. V gave up 0 bases and J gave up 3 bases, with 10 bases separating them. The CDR3 is CASSVGAQSYEQYF. The CDR3 DNA reads TGTGCCAGCAGCGTAGGTGCACAGAGCTACGAGCAGTACTTC.

The sample holds a few counts of this clone. V usage is TRBV6-1 and J usage is TRBJ2-3; tentatively, D is TRBD2 (6 bases). V gave up 0 bases and J gave up 6 bases, with 16 bases separating them. Per the germline V gene, CDR1 is MNHNS and CDR2 is SASEGT. CDR3 length: 16 residues. The CDR3 loop is CASSEARRALSDTQYF. The DNA of the CDR3 is TGTGCCAGCAGTGAAGCAAGGAGGGCCCTGTCGGATACGCAGTATTTT.

The V call is TRBV7-2, the J call TRBJ1-1; D remains ambiguous. With 0 bases removed from V and 9 bases from J, the gap between germline ends came to 14 bases. The CDR3 totals 14 residues. Germline V lookup: CDR1 SGHTA, CDR2 FQGNSA. DNA of the CDR3: TGTGCCAGCAGCTTAGCGGCAGGAACCCCAAAAGCTTTCTTT. Translation: CASSLAAGTPKAFF.

The chain combines TRBV11-2 with TRBJ1-3; D not resolved. CDR3 length equals 16 residues. Trimming took 5 bases from V and 4 from J, leaving 18 bases between them. CDR1 is SGHAT, CDR2 FQNNGV, per germline. DNA for the CDR3: TGTGCCAGCAGCCCGGCCGAATTGGACTCGGGAAACACCATATATTTT. Protein product: CASSPAELDSGNTIYF.

The chain combines TRBV19 with TRBJ2-6, with 10 bases fitting TRBD2. Germline assignment: CDR1 LNHDA and CDR2 SQIVND (reference sequence). The CDR3 spans 17 residues. Germline trimming cut 4 bases from V and 0 bases from J; bases unmatched to any gene: 3. For the CDR3, the DNA is TGTGCCAGTAGTAAACTAGCGGGGAGCTCTGGGGCCAACGTCCTGACTTTC. Translating it yields CASSKLAGSSGANVLTF.

This chain connects TRBV30 to TRBJ2-3; D unclear. Germline V gene lookup returns CDR1 GTSNPN and CDR2 SVGIG (reference sequence). The CDR3 has 15 residues. The V gene lost 5 bases and the J gene lost 0 bases, with 15 bases spanning the gap. The CDR3 is CAWGSSGYSTDTQYF. The DNA of the CDR3 is TGTGCCTGGGGGTCCTCAGGTTATAGCACAGATACGCAGTATTTT. Full variable domain (outside the CDR3, taken from reference TRBV30 and TRBJ2-3): SQTIHQWPATLVQPVGSPLSLECTVEGTSNPNLYWYRQAAGRGLQLLFYSVGIGQISSEVPQNLSASRPQDRQFILSSKKLLLSDSGFYLCAWGSSGYSTDTQYFGPGTRLTVL.

The V and J genes are TRBV10-3 and TRBJ2-7, with 9 nucleotides matching TRBD2. Germline lookup yields CDR1 ENHRY and CDR2 SYGVKD. V shed 2 bases and J 4 bases; nucleotides not matched to a gene: 3. CDR3 length equals 14 residues. CDR3 nucleotide sequence: TGTGCCATCAGTGAGGGCGGGAGGGTATACGAGCAGTACTTC. This gives the protein CAISEGGRVYEQYF.

In this sample, this clone turned up a few times. This rearrangement joins TRBV28 to TRBJ2-5; 11 bases agree with TRBD2. The CDR3 spans 16 residues. Germline lookup yields CDR1 MDHEN and CDR2 SYDVKM. Trimming at V came to 2 bases and at J to 4 bases, leaving 6 bases not matched to a gene. The CDR3 loop is CASSLVSGRALETQYF. The CDR3 DNA reads as TGTGCCAGCAGTTTAGTTAGCGGGAGGGCTTTAGAGACCCAGTACTTC. The full variable domain, with the rest looked up from reference TRBV28 and TRBJ2-5, is DVKVTQSSRYLVKRTGEKVFLECVQDMDHENMFWYRQDPGLGLRLIYFSYDVKMKEKGDIPEGYSVSREKKERFSLILESASTNQTSMYLCASSLVSGRALETQYFGPGTRLLVL.

This clone appeared a few times. The V gene is TRBV29-1, the J gene TRBJ1-1; D perhaps matches TRBD1 (6 bases). This CDR3 contains 16 residues. Germline values: CDR1 SQVTM, CDR2 ANQGSEA. V was shortened by 5 bases and J by 0 bases, with 19 bases between the two germline ends. CDR3 protein: CSVFLSRGKMNTEAFF. The CDR3 nucleotides are TGCAGCGTTTTTCTTTCCAGGGGTAAGATGAACACTGAAGCTTTCTTT.